A selection of T cell receptor beta chains follows, all from one sample in a study of blood T cell repertoires in COVID-19. Produced via immunoSEQ multiplex PCR; TCRdb's table is partial and in-frame only. Of fewer than 250,000 clones in the sample, 85% to 90% were seen once. Material: peripheral blood. The receptors originated from a man aged 30 to 45 with COVID-19, enrolled during active disease. Each CDR3 is given with its conserved first and last residue.

j_call cdr3_length v_call cdr3_aa
TRBJ1-4 14 TRBV5-8 CASTGTNPNEKLFF
TRBJ2-1 17 TRBV10-3 CAIGPAGGTRPYNEQFF
TRBJ2-4 18 TRBV2 CASSERVAGNLAKNIQYF
TRBJ2-2 14 TRBV6-5 CASTIMGGTGELFF
TRBJ2-7 19 TRBV24-1 CATSDVWAPPGTGNYEQYF
TRBJ1-6 15 TRBV19 CASIESGRYNSPLHF
TRBJ1-3 18 TRBV5-1 CASRPEGGRGNSGNTIYF
TRBJ2-7 14 TRBV28 CASEYRDRGREQYF
TRBJ2-3 11 TRBV20-1 CSARDYGTQYF
TRBJ1-4 13 TRBV6-5 CASKGQGDEKLFF
TRBJ1-4 13 TRBV5-1 CASSLQGNEKLFF
TRBJ2-1 15 TRBV10-3 CAIRPGTGGYNEQFF
TRBJ1-6 17 TRBV10-3 CAISEGSGTGSNSPLHF
TRBJ2-3 14 TRBV10-3 CAISEGTGTDTQYF
TRBJ2-7 16 TRBV6-1 CASSEDSGQLYYEQYF
TRBJ1-1 13 TRBV18 CASSADKNTEAFF
TRBJ2-1 15 TRBV4-3 CASSQEHNSYNEQFF